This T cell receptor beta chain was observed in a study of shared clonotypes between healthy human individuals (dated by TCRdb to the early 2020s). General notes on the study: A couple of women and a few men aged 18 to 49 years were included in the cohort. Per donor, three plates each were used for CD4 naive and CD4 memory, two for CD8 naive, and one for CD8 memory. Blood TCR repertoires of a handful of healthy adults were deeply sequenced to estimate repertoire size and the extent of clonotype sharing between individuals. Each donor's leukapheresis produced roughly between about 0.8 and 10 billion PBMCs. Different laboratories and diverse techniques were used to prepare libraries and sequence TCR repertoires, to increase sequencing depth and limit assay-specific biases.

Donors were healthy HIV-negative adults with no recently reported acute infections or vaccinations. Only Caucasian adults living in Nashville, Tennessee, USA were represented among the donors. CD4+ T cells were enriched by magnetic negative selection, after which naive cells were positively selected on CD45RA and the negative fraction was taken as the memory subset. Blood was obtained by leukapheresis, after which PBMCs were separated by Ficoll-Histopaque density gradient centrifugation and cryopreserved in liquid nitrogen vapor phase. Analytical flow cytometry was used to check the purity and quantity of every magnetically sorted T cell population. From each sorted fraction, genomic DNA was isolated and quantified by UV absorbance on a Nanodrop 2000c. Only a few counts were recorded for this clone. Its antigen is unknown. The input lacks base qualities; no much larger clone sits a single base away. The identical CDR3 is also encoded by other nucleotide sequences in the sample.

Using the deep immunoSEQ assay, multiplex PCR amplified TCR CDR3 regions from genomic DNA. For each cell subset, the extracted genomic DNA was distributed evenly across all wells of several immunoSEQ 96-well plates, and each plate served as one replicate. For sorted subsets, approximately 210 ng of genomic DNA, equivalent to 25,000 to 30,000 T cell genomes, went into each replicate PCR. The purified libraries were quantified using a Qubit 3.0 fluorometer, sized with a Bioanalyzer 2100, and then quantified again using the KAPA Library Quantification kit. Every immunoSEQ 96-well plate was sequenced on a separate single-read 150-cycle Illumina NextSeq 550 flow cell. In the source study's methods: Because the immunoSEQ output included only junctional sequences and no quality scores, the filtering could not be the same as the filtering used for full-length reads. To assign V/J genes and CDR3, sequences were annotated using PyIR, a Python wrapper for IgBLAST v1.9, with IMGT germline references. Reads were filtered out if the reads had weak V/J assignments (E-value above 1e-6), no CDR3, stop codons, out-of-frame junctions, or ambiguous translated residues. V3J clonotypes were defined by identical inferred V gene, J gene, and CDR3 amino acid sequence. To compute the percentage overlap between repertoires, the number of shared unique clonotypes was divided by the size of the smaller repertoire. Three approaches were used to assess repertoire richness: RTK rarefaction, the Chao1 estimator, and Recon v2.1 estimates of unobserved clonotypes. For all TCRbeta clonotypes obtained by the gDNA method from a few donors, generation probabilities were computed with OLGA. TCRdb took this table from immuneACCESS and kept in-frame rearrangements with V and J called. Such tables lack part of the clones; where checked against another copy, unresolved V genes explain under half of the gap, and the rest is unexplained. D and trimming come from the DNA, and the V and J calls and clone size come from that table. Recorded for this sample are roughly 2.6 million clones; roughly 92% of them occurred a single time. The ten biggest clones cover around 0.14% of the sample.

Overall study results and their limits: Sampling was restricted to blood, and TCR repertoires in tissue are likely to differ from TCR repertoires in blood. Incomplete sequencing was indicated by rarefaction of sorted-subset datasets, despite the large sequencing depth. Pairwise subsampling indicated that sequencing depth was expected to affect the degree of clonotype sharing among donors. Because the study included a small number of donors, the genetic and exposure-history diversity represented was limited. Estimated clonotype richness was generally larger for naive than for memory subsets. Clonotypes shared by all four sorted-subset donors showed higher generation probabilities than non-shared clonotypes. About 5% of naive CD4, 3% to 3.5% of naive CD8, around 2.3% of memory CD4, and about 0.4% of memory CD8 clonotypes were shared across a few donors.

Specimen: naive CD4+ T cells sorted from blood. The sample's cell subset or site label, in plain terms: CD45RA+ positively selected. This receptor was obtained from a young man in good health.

The CDR3 protein sequence reads: CASSLNTGYNEQFF. The DNA sequence follows: TGCGCCAGCAGCTTGAATACAGGGTACAATGAGCAGTTCTTC. The chain uses TRBV5-1 and TRBJ2-1; the best D guess is TRBD1, with 6 bases matching. In the germline V gene, CDR1 corresponds to SGHRS and CDR2 to YFSETQ. From the cysteine through the phenylalanine, the CDR3 covers 14 amino acids. Only the CDR3 part of the read is kept: 42 bases, read in frame from the first base. V loses 1 base, J loses 4 bases, and the germline ends lie 9 bases apart. Extended through the reference TRBV5-1 and TRBJ2-1 proteins, this CDR3 yields the full variable domain: KAGVTQTPRYLIKTRGQQVTLSCSPISGHRSVSWYQQTPGQGLQFLFEYFSETQRNKGNFPGRFSGRQFSNSRSEMNVSTLELGDSALYLCASSLNTGYNEQFFGPGTRLTVL.